This TCR beta chain emerged from a study of T-cell memory formation after mild COVID-19. Whole-study results and caveats: From day 15 to 85, contracting clones were balanced between CD4 and CD8, whereas later expanders leaned toward CD4+.

V lost 0 bases and J 3 bases, leaving 12 bases between the germline ends. The V gene's germline CDR1 is SGDLS and CDR2 YYNGEE. This CDR3 has 15 amino acids. TCRdb re-called the 5' RACE reads through MiXCR, storing one row per CDR3 protein. Here the sample spans fewer than 450,000 distinct CDR3 sequences, over 20% being singletons. This clonotype was seen more than once but under ten times. Its antigen is unknown. Specimen: PBMCs or a T cell subset sorted from them (not recorded which). The source is an adult woman who had mild COVID-19 (a few samples of this study predate the infection). Cell type and time point are not known. This chain uses TRBV9 with TRBJ1-2; no definite D call. The CDR3 DNA follows: TGTGCCAGCAGCGTAGAGGTGGTAAATTACTATGGCTACACCTTC. Translated, it gives CASSVEVVNYYGYTF.